Each of the 27 T cell receptor beta chains below was sequenced from the same sample in a study of OX40 agonist ivuxolimab in advanced cancers. Libraries were prepared by immunoSEQ multiplex PCR; TCRdb keeps only in-frame clonotypes and omits some of them. The table records just over 80,000 clones, more than 70% of them present only once. The sample here was CD4+ or CD8+ T cells sorted from blood, taken in a trial of the OX40 agonist ivuxolimab. The receptors stem from an adult with an advanced solid tumor such as melanoma, head and neck, liver or kidney cancer.

V usage is TRBV5-4 and J usage is TRBJ2-7, with D unresolved. The CDR3 length is 14 residues. Trimming cost V 4 bases and J 2 bases, with 13 bases left between them. CDR1 and CDR2 from the germline V gene are SGHNT and YYREEE (reference sequence). The CDR3, as DNA: TGTGCCAGCAGCGCAGACACTGAAGCCTACGAGCAGTACTTC. This sequence encodes CASSADTEAYEQYF.

The V gene is TRBV5-8, the J gene TRBJ2-5; D perhaps matches TRBD1 (6 bases). This CDR3 contains 16 residues. V dropped 0 bases and J dropped 4 bases, with 16 bases sitting between them. Germline V gene sequence: CDR1 SGHTS, CDR2 YDEGEE. The CDR3 nucleotides are TGTGCCAGCAGCTTGGGGTACACAGGGAACCCAGAGACCCAGTACTTC. This encodes CASSLGYTGNPETQYF.

The chain is built from TRBV6-1 and TRBJ2-3; no firm D call. Germline V CDR1 and CDR2: MNHNS, SASEGT. Trimming stripped 2 bases from V and 0 bases from J, with 12 bases between. CDR3 length equals 16 residues. Here the CDR3 DNA reads TGTGCCAGCAGTGAATTTCGTGGAACTAGCACAGATACGCAGTATTTT. Amino acids: CASSEFRGTSTDTQYF.

This clone came up a few times. This rearrangement joins TRBV4-1 to TRBJ2-7; perhaps TRBD1 as D (5 bases). This CDR3 contains 15 residues. V was shortened by 0 bases and J by 0 bases, with 9 bases between the two germline ends. The germline V gene encodes CDR1 MGHRA and CDR2 YSYEKL. CDR3 protein: CASSQDPQGSYEQYF. The CDR3 region has the DNA TGCGCCAGCAGCCAAGATCCGCAGGGCTCCTACGAGCAGTACTTC.

Comments on this clone: Other DNA sequences in the sample encode the same CDR3. The chain has TRBV5-1 and TRBJ2-1, with 8 bases aligning to TRBD2. V gave up 1 base and J gave up 3 bases; unmatched junction bases: 3. The CDR3 is 15 residues long. CDR1 is SGHRS and CDR2 is YFSETQ in the germline V gene. CDR3 in DNA: TGCGCCAGCAGCTTGTCAAGCGGGAGCTACAATGAGCAGTTCTTC. Protein product: CASSLSSGSYNEQFF.

This chain links TRBV21-1 with TRBJ2-3; TRBD1, the D gene given by the table, was not confirmed from the DNA. TRBV21-1 is a documented pseudogene. The CDR3 totals 16 residues. The CDR3 loop is CASSNRTGLGTDTQYF. DNA of the CDR3: TGTGCCAGCAGCAATCGGACAGGGCTCGGCACAGATACGCAGTATTTT.

This chain uses TRBV19 with TRBJ1-1, with D tentatively TRBD1 (5 bases). The length of the CDR3 is 14 residues. The germline gives CDR1 LNHDA, CDR2 SQIVND (reference sequence). V was shortened by 3 bases and J by 1 base, with 9 bases between the two germline ends. Here the CDR3 reads CASSIQQANTEAFF. The CDR3 DNA follows: TGTGCCAGTAGTATTCAACAGGCGAACACTGAAGCTTTCTTT.

V gene TRBV6-5 combines with J gene TRBJ1-2; possibly TRBD1 for D (6 bases). From germline, CDR1 is MNHEY and CDR2 SVGAGI. V shed 6 bases and J shed 1 base, with 9 bases lying between them. The CDR3 is 13 amino acids. The CDR3 loop reads CASRQGLNYGYTF. In DNA form, the CDR3 reads TGTGCCAGCAGACAGGGACTTAACTATGGCTACACCTTC.

The CDR3 DNA reads TGTGCCAGCAGCCCCAGACTAGCGGGGGGGAGGGAGCAGTACTTC. Translating gives CASSPRLAGGREQYF. The V call is TRBV7-2, the J call TRBJ2-7; TRBD2 agrees at 14 bases. With V trimmed by 5 bases and J by 7 bases, 7 bases remained unmatched. From germline, CDR1 is SGHTA and CDR2 FQGNSA. The CDR3 has 15 amino acids. Looking up the rest from reference TRBV7-2 and TRBJ2-7 gives the full variable domain: GAGVSQSPSNKVTEKGKDVELRCDPISGHTALYWYRQSLGQGLEFLIYFQGNSAPDKSGLPSDRFSAERTGGSVSTLTIQRTQQEDSAVYLCASSPRLAGGREQYFGPGTRLTVT.

A note on this clone: This specimen includes other DNA sequences encoding the same CDR3. The gene calls are TRBV18 and TRBJ2-5, with 7 bases matching TRBD1. CDR3 size: 13 residues. The germline gives CDR1 KGHSH, CDR2 LQKENI. Unmatched junction bases numbered 1, after V lost 3 bases and J lost 3 bases. This CDR3 is CASSPGQKETQYF. CDR3 DNA: TGTGCCAGCTCACCGGGACAGAAAGAGACCCAGTACTTC.

This clone was seen a handful of times. The chain carries TRBV10-1 and TRBJ1-1; the D is unclear. Germline V gives CDR1 WNHNN, CDR2 SYGVQD (reference sequence). V lost 3 bases and J lost 4, with 12 bases in between. This CDR3 spans 14 amino acids. The CDR3 spells CASSDTGIGTEAFF. The DNA for the CDR3 is TGCGCCAGCAGTGATACGGGGATTGGCACTGAAGCTTTCTTT.

DNA of the CDR3: TGCGCCAGCAGCCAAGAAGATGGGGAGGGGTCCTCCTACGAGCAGTACTTC. This codes for CASSQEDGEGSSYEQYF. J is TRBJ2-7 and V is TRBV4-1; 7 bases match TRBD2. V trimming: 0 bases; J trimming: 0 bases; junction bases outside the gene matches: 8. This CDR3 has 17 residues. From germline, CDR1 is MGHRA and CDR2 YSYEKL.

The rearrangement joins TRBV5-1 to TRBJ2-3; 12 nucleotides line up with TRBD2. V lost 3 bases and J lost 3; bases outside the gene matches: 2. The germline V gene encodes CDR1 SGHRS and CDR2 YFSETQ. The length of the CDR3 is 15 residues. The DNA of the CDR3 is TGCGCCAGCAGCTCGACTAGCGGGAGTACAGATACGCAGTATTTT. This encodes CASSSTSGSTDTQYF. The whole variable domain, remainder taken from reference TRBV5-1 and TRBJ2-3, is KAGVTQTPRYLIKTRGQQVTLSCSPISGHRSVSWYQQTPGQGLQFLFEYFSETQRNKGNFPGRFSGRQFSNSRSEMNVSTLELGDSALYLCASSSTSGSTDTQYFGPGTRLTVL.

V is TRBV11-3 and J is TRBJ2-1; 10 positions match TRBD2. V lost 4 bases and J lost 2; bases outside the gene matches: 5. The CDR3 is 16 amino acids. Germline V gene data show CDR1 as SGHNT and CDR2 as YENEEA. The CDR3 DNA is TGTGCCAGCAGCTCCGGACTAGCGGAGACCTACAATGAGCAGTTCTTC. The encoded protein is CASSSGLAETYNEQFF.

V usage is TRBV28 and J usage is TRBJ2-7, with no clear D. V was pared by 2 bases and J by 2 bases, with 4 bases between. Germline V gives CDR1 MDHEN, CDR2 SYDVKM. This CDR3 is 12 amino acids long. The chain's CDR3 is CASSLGAYEQYF. In DNA form, the CDR3 reads TGTGCCAGCAGTTTAGGAGCCTACGAGCAGTACTTC.

This chain links TRBV6-6 with TRBJ1-1, with no clear D. Germline V gives CDR1 MNHNY, CDR2 SVGAGI (reference sequence). V lost 4 bases, J lost 5 bases, and 8 bases lay in between. CDR3 length equals 12 residues. Here the CDR3 reads CASSFRDTEAFF. The CDR3, as DNA: TGTGCCAGCAGTTTCAGAGATACTGAAGCTTTCTTT.

The J gene is TRBJ1-2, the V gene TRBV6-5, with no clear D. Germline V lookup: CDR1 MNHEY, CDR2 SVGAGI. The CDR3 consists of 11 residues. Trimming cost V 6 bases and J 8 bases, with 10 bases left between them. CDR3 amino acids: CASRSEGGYTF. For the CDR3, the DNA is TGTGCCAGCAGAAGTGAAGGGGGCTACACCTTC.

This chain links TRBV19 with TRBJ2-1, with 10 nucleotides matching TRBD2. Trimming at V came to 7 bases and at J to 7 bases, leaving 7 bases not matched to a gene. The CDR3 covers 14 residues. Germline loops: CDR1 LNHDA, CDR2 SQIVND (reference sequence). The CDR3 protein is CASMTSGRGNEQFF. CDR3 sequence (DNA): TGTGCCAGTATGACGAGCGGGAGGGGGAATGAGCAGTTCTTC.

This sequence joins TRBV6-5 and TRBJ1-2, with TRBD1 matching 7 bases. This CDR3 region has 13 residues. Trimming cost V 6 bases and J 8 bases; bases outside gene matches: 9. CDR1 is MNHEY, CDR2 SVGAGI, per germline. The CDR3, as DNA: TGTGCCAGCAGCCGAGGGGGCTTGGGGGGCTACACCTTC. It is translated as CASSRGGLGGYTF.

This clone was counted only a few times. The chain uses TRBV19 and TRBJ1-5; possibly TRBD1 for D (6 bases). Germline CDR1 is LNHDA and CDR2 is SQIVND (reference sequence). V was shortened by 7 bases and J by 3 bases, with 16 bases between the two germline ends. The CDR3 is 15 amino acids. CDR3 amino acids: CASTFGQYLNQPQHF. Written as DNA, the CDR3 is TGTGCCAGTACCTTCGGACAGTACCTCAATCAGCCCCAGCATTTT. The whole variable domain, remainder taken from reference TRBV19 and TRBJ1-5, is DGGITQSPKYLFRKEGQNVTLSCEQNLNHDAMYWYRQDPGQGLRLIYYSQIVNDFQKGDIAEGYSVSREKKESFPLTVTSAQKNPTAFYLCASTFGQYLNQPQHFGDGTRLSIL.

The J gene is TRBJ2-7, the V gene TRBV6-1; TRBD1 agrees at 7 bases. Germline values: CDR1 MNHNS, CDR2 SASEGT. V lost 5 bases, J lost 2 bases, and 3 bases stayed unmatched. The CDR3 extends over 13 amino acids. For the CDR3, the DNA is TGTGCCAGCAGTATCGGGACAGCCTACGAGCAGTACTTC. Its translation: CASSIGTAYEQYF.

The chain has TRBV5-1 and TRBJ1-1; TRBD1 might be the D (5 bases). The germline V gene has CDR1 SGHRS and CDR2 YFSETQ. The CDR3 totals 14 residues. Deletions cut 3 bases from V and 0 bases from J, with 9 bases between. Written as DNA, the CDR3 is TGCGCCAGCAGCTACTACAGGATGAACACTGAAGCTTTCTTT. Translation gives CASSYYRMNTEAFF.

The genes are TRBV5-8 and TRBJ2-7, with TRBD1 identical over 8 bases. This CDR3 region has 15 residues. After removal of 0 bases from V and 1 base from J, the junction contained 3 bases not matched to a gene. CDR1 and CDR2 (germline): SGHTS, YDEGEE. The CDR3 DNA sequence: TGTGCCAGCAGCTTGGGAGACAGGGGATCCTACGAGCAGTACTTC. Protein: CASSLGDRGSYEQYF.

V usage is TRBV28 and J usage is TRBJ1-6; D is possibly TRBD1 (5 bases). Between the trimmed V and J ends, which lost 4 bases and 0 bases, there was a span of 10 bases. Germline V gene data show CDR1 as MDHEN and CDR2 as SYDVKM. This CDR3 is 16 amino acids long. The CDR3 sequence: CASSSAGGSYNSPLHF. The CDR3 DNA is TGTGCCAGCAGTTCAGCGGGGGGCTCCTATAATTCACCCCTCCACTTT.

This chain connects TRBV4-3 to TRBJ1-1, with 8 bases lining up with TRBD1. Germline CDR1 and CDR2: LGHNA and YSLEER. The CDR3 length is 17 residues. J lost 1 base, V lost 4 bases, and 11 bases had no gene match. The CDR3 sequence: CASSRRTGTNQNTEAFF. CDR3 coding DNA: TGCGCCAGCAGCCGTCGGACAGGGACGAACCAGAACACTGAAGCTTTCTTT.

The chain is built from TRBV10-2 and TRBJ1-1; D unclear. The CDR3 has 14 amino acids. With 2 bases removed from V and 1 base from J, the gap between germline ends came to 8 bases. CDR1 and CDR2 (germline): WSHSY, SAAADI. This CDR3 reads CASSETTPNTEAFF. As DNA, the CDR3 is TGCGCCAGCAGTGAGACAACTCCGAACACTGAAGCTTTCTTT.

The chain is built from TRBV4-1 and TRBJ2-7; no reliable D call. Germline values: CDR1 MGHRA, CDR2 YSYEKL. Trimming left V 3 bases short and J 6 bases short, with 15 bases between. This CDR3 region has 14 residues. The CDR3 DNA follows: TGCGCCAGCAGCCAGGGGTTGCTAGGGCTCGAGCAGTACTTC. It specifies CASSQGLLGLEQYF.